The 18 T cell receptor beta chains in this list originate from one sample, sequenced in a study of blood T cell repertoires in COVID-19. Sequencing used immunoSEQ multiplex PCR; TCRdb keeps in-frame clones, though not all of them. Of under 200,000 clones listed, about 84% are singletons. The material sequenced was peripheral blood. Source of these receptors: a woman in her 30s with acute or convalescent COVID-19.

The chain uses TRBV7-2 and TRBJ1-1, with D unresolved. CDR3 length equals 15 residues. The ends were cut back, 5 bases at V and 1 base at J, with 14 bases in the middle. Per the germline V gene, CDR1 is SGHTA and CDR2 is FQGNSA. The CDR3: CASSPYRSTNTEAFF. The CDR3 DNA reads as TGTGCCAGCAGCCCGTACCGTTCTACGAACACTGAAGCTTTCTTT.

This chain uses TRBV6-2 or TRBV6-3 with TRBJ2-2; D ambiguous. CDR3 length: 13 residues. CDR1 MNHEY and CDR2 SVGEGT come from the germline V gene. V was pared by 5 bases and J by 4 bases, with 8 bases between. The CDR3 is CASSQSATGELFF. The CDR3, as DNA: TGTGCCAGCAGTCAGTCCGCCACCGGGGAGCTGTTTTTT.

The chain combines TRBV19 with TRBJ1-2; 9 nucleotides line up with TRBD1. Germline CDR1 LNHDA, CDR2 SQIVND (reference sequence). V lost 3 bases, J lost 4 bases, and 3 bases stayed unmatched. This CDR3 is 14 amino acids long. Here the CDR3 reads CASSIGTGSYGYTF. Written as DNA, the CDR3 is TGTGCCAGTAGTATCGGGACAGGGAGCTATGGCTACACCTTC.

The chain recombines TRBV27 with TRBJ1-5; 8 bases agree with TRBD1. The V gene end was trimmed by 5 bases and the J gene end by 3 bases; junction bases not matched to a gene: 12. In germline, CDR1 is MNHEY, CDR2 SMNVEV (reference sequence). The length of the CDR3 is 17 residues. As DNA, the CDR3 is TGTGCCAGCAGTCCTCGACAGGGGAGGAGGGTCAATCAGCCCCAGCATTTT. It yields the protein CASSPRQGRRVNQPQHF.

The sample holds one count of this clone. This sequence joins TRBV10-2 and TRBJ1-5, with D possibly being TRBD1 (6 bases). The V end was cut by 0 bases, the J end by 5 bases, with 11 bases between. Per germline, CDR1 WSHSY and CDR2 SAAADI. The CDR3 has 15 residues. The CDR3 DNA reads TGCGCCAGCAGTGAGTCACCGGGGGGCCATCAGCCCCAGCATTTT. Residues: CASSESPGGHQPQHF.

The chain recombines TRBV5-1 with TRBJ1-1; 7 bases align to TRBD1. This CDR3 has 15 residues. The V and J ends lost 0 bases and 4 bases, in that order; junction bases with no gene match: 6. Per the germline V gene, CDR1 is SGHRS and CDR2 is YFSETQ. CDR3 nucleotide sequence: TGCGCCAGCAGCTTGGCGGGGGACAGACGCACTGAAGCTTTCTTT. Its protein product is CASSLAGDRRTEAFF.

The count of this clone is one. The chain recombines TRBV7-9 with TRBJ2-2; D not resolved. The germline V and J ends were trimmed by 3 bases and 5 bases, with 7 bases remaining between them. In germline, CDR1 is SEHNR, CDR2 FQNEAQ (reference sequence). This CDR3 is built from 13 residues. CDR3 DNA: TGTGCCAGCAGCTTCTCTGTTACCGGGGAGCTGTTTTTT. Its protein product is CASSFSVTGELFF.

This chain links TRBV7-9 with TRBJ2-5; TRBD2 aligns across 7 bases. The germline gives CDR1 SEHNR, CDR2 FQNEAQ (reference sequence). Unmatched junction bases numbered 11, after V lost 5 bases and J lost 5 bases. There are 15 residues in the CDR3. CDR3 loop: CASSPPGRGGETQYF. The CDR3 DNA follows: TGTGCCAGCAGCCCTCCGGGGAGGGGTGGGGAGACCCAGTACTTC.

The rearrangement joins TRBV19 to TRBJ1-5; D is unclear. The V gene's germline CDR1 is LNHDA and CDR2 SQIVND (reference sequence). The CDR3 loop spans 13 amino acids. V was clipped by 1 base and J by 9 bases, with 10 bases between them. The CDR3 loop reads CASSIVFGGPQHF. In DNA form, the CDR3 reads TGTGCCAGTAGTATAGTCTTCGGTGGGCCCCAGCATTTT.

The chain joins TRBV7-8 to TRBJ1-5, with 7 positions matching TRBD1. Germline V gene sequence: CDR1 SGHVS, CDR2 FQNEAQ. The CDR3 extends over 14 amino acids. V was clipped by 5 bases and J by 7 bases; unmatched bases: 8. The CDR3 loop reads CASSPGTALQPQHF. The CDR3 DNA is TGTGCCAGCAGCCCCGGGACAGCTCTCCAGCCCCAGCATTTT.

This chain joins TRBV6-2 or TRBV6-3 and TRBJ1-2, with no clear D. The CDR3 runs 14 residues. Trimming removed 2 bases at V and 4 bases at J, with 11 bases between. Germline lookup yields CDR1 MNHEY and CDR2 SVGEGT. The CDR3 here is CASSYPGLLYGYTF. The CDR3 DNA follows: TGTGCCAGCAGTTACCCCGGACTGCTCTATGGCTACACCTTC.

This sequence joins TRBV6-2 or TRBV6-3 and TRBJ1-2; D is unresolved. Germline V gives CDR1 MNHEY, CDR2 SVGEGT. Trimming stripped 6 bases from V and 9 bases from J, with 20 bases between. CDR3 length: 14 residues. The CDR3 here is CASSSSGNSVRYTF. The CDR3 nucleotides are TGTGCCAGCAGCAGCTCCGGGAACTCGGTTCGCTACACCTTC.

This chain uses TRBV19 with TRBJ1-1; weak D call: TRBD1 (6 bases). This CDR3 comprises 17 residues. The ends were cut back, 4 bases at V and 1 base at J, with 19 bases in the middle. Looked up from germline, CDR1 is LNHDA and CDR2 is SQIVND (reference sequence). The chain's CDR3 is CASSRTTGDNANTEAFF. Written as DNA, the CDR3 is TGTGCCAGTAGTAGGACGACAGGAGATAACGCGAACACTGAAGCTTTCTTT.

The chain combines TRBV28 with TRBJ2-2; 7 bases line up with TRBD2. CDR1 is MDHEN, CDR2 SYDVKM, per germline. This CDR3 comprises 16 residues. V lost 5 bases to trimming and J lost 5 bases; unmatched junction nucleotides: 11. The DNA for the CDR3 is TGTGCCAGCAGTCCCTCTGGGAGGGCCGGTACCGGGGAGCTGTTTTTT. Translated, it gives CASSPSGRAGTGELFF.

The V and J genes are TRBV7-2 and TRBJ2-3, with 8 bases identical to TRBD1. The trim removed 1 base at V and 11 bases at J, leaving 5 bases unmatched. The CDR3 is made up of 13 amino acids. Germline V lookup: CDR1 SGHTA, CDR2 FQGNSA. The CDR3 DNA sequence: TGTGCCAGCAGCTTAGATCGGGACAGGCGGCAGTATTTT. The encoded protein is CASSLDRDRRQYF.

The chain is built from TRBV20-1 and TRBJ2-5; 8 bases are shared with TRBD2. This CDR3 is built from 15 residues. Germline V gene lookup returns CDR1 DFQATT and CDR2 SNEGSKA (reference sequence). V gave up 3 bases and J gave up 7 bases; unmatched junction bases: 13. CDR3 in DNA: TGCAGTGCTAGTGAGCCGGGGGGGCCTGGTGGGACCCAGTACTTC. It yields the protein CSASEPGGPGGTQYF.

This chain joins TRBV7-2 and TRBJ1-5, with D perhaps matching TRBD1 (6 bases). Germline loops: CDR1 SGHTA, CDR2 FQGNSA. Between the trimmed V and J ends, which lost 2 bases and 6 bases, there was a span of 11 bases. The CDR3 contains 14 residues. The CDR3 DNA sequence: TGTGCCAGCAGCTTAACCAGGGGCCTTCAGCCCCAGCATTTT. This translates into CASSLTRGLQPQHF.

The CDR3 DNA is TGTGCCAGTAGTATTTTTCTCCCCCAGCGGGGATTCTACAATGAGCAGTTCTTC. It codes for CASSIFLPQRGFYNEQFF. The chain uses TRBV19 and TRBJ2-1; 7 bases line up with TRBD2. This CDR3 spans 18 amino acids. Trimming cost V 3 bases and J 3 bases; bases outside gene matches: 14. The germline gives CDR1 LNHDA, CDR2 SQIVND (reference sequence).